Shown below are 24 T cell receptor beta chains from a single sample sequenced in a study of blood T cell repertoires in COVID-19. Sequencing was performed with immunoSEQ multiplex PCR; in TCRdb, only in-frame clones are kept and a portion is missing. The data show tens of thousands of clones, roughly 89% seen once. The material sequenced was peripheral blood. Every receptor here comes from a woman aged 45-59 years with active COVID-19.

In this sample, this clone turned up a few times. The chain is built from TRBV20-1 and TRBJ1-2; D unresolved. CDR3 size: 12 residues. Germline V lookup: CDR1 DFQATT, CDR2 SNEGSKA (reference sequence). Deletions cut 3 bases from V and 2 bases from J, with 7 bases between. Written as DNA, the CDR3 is TGCAGTGCTAGTACCAGGAACTATGGCTACACCTTC. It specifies CSASTRNYGYTF.

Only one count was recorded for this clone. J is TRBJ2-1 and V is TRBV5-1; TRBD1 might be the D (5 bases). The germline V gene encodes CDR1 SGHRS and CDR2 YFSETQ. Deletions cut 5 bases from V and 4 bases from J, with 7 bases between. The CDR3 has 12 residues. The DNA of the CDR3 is TGCGCCAGCAGTTACAGGTACAATGAGCAGTTCTTC. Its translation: CASSYRYNEQFF.

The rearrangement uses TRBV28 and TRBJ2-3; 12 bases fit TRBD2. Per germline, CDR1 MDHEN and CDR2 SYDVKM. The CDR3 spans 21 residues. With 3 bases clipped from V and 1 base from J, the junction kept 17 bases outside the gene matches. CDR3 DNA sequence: TGTGCCAGCAGTTTTTCCCCCGGGCTAGCGGGAGGGCCGCGGGGCACAGATACGCAGTATTTT. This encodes CASSFSPGLAGGPRGTDTQYF.

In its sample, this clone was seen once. CDR3 residues: CASSPGSGSGNTIYF. The CDR3 bases are TGTGCCAGCTCACCAGGCAGTGGCTCTGGAAACACCATATATTTT. The chain links TRBV18 to TRBJ1-3; no reliable D call. The V and J ends lost 2 bases and 0 bases respectively, with 8 bases between them. The germline V gene has CDR1 KGHSH and CDR2 LQKENI. This CDR3 has 15 amino acids.

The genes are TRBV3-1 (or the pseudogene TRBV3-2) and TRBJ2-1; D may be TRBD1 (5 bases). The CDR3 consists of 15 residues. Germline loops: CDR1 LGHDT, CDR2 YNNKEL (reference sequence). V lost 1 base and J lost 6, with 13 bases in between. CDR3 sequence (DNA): TGTGCCAGCAGCCAAGGTTTAGGGGTTACCAATGAGCAGTTCTTC. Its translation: CASSQGLGVTNEQFF.

The CDR3: CASSDPGDNSPLHF. CDR3 nucleotide sequence: TGTGCCAGCAGTGACCCAGGGGATAATTCACCCCTCCACTTT. The chain couples TRBV25-1 to TRBJ1-6, with a tentative D call TRBD1 (6 bases). The germline gives CDR1 MGHDK, CDR2 SYGVNS. This CDR3 spans 14 amino acids. Trimming pared 3 bases from V and 5 bases from J, leaving 8 bases between. Looking up the rest from reference TRBV25-1 and TRBJ1-6 gives the full variable domain: EADIYQTPRYLVIGTGKKITLECSQTMGHDKMYWYQQDPGMELHLIHYSYGVNSTEKGDLSSESTVSRIRTEHFPLTLESARPSHTSQYLCASSDPGDNSPLHFGNGTRLTVT.

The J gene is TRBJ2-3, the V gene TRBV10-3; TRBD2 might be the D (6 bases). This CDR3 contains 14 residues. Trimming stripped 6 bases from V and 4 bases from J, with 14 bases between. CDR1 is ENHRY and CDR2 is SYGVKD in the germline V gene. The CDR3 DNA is TGTGCCATCAGGACTAGTATTCAGTCAGATACGCAGTATTTT. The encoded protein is CAIRTSIQSDTQYF.

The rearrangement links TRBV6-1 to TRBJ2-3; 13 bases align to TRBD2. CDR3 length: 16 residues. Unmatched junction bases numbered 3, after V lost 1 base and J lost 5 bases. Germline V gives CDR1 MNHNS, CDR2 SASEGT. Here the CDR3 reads CASSEGLAGGLDTQYF. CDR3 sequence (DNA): TGTGCCAGCAGTGAAGGACTAGCGGGAGGATTAGATACGCAGTATTTT.

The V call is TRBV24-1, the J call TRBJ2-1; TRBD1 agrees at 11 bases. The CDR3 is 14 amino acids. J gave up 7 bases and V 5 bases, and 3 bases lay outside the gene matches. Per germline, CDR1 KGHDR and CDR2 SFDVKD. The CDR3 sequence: CATSAGTGGNEQFF. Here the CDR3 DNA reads TGTGCCACCAGTGCTGGGACAGGGGGAAATGAGCAGTTCTTC.

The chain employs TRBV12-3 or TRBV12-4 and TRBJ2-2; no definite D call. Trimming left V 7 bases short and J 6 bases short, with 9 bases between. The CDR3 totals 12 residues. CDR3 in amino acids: CASKRPAGELFF. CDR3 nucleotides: TGTGCCAGCAAGAGGCCGGCCGGGGAGCTGTTTTTT.

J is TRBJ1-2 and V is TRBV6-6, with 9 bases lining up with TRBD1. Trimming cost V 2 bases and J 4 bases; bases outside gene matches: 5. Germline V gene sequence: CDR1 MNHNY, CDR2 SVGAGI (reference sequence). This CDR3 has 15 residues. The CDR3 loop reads CASSYTGQGLYGYTF. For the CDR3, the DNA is TGTGCCAGCAGTTACACGGGACAGGGCCTCTATGGCTACACCTTC.

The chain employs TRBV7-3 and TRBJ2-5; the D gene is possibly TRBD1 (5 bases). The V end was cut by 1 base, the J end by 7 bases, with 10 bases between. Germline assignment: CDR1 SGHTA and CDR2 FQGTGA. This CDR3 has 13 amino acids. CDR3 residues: CASSLSVGATQYF. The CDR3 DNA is TGTGCCAGCAGCTTAAGCGTAGGGGCGACCCAGTACTTC. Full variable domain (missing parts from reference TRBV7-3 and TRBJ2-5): GAGVSQTPSNKVTEKGKYVELRCDPISGHTALYWYRQSLGQGPEFLIYFQGTGAADDSGLPNDRFFAVRPEGSVSTLKIQRTERGDSAVYLCASSLSVGATQYFGPGTRLLVL.

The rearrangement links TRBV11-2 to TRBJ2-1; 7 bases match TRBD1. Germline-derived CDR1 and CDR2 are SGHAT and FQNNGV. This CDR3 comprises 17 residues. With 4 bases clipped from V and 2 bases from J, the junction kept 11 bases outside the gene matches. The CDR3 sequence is CASSSLTGVAAYNEQFF. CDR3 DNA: TGTGCCAGCAGCTCTCTAACAGGGGTCGCAGCCTACAATGAGCAGTTCTTC. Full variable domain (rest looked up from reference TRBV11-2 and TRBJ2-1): EAGVAQSPRYKIIEKRQSVAFWCNPISGHATLYWYQQILGQGPKLLIQFQNNGVVDDSQLPKDRFSAERLKGVDSTLKIQPAKLEDSAVYLCASSSLTGVAAYNEQFFGPGTRLTVL.

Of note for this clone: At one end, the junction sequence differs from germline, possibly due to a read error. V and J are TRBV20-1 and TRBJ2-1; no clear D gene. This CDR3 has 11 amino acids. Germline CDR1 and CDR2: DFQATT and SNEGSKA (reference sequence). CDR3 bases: TGCAATGCTGAGGTGGTAAATGAGCAGTTCTTC. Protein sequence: CNAEVVNEQFF.

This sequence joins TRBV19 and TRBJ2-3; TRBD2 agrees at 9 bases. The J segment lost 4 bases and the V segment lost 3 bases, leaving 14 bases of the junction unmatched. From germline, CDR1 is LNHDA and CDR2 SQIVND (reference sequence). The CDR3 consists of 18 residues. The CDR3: CASSMSARASGISDTQYF. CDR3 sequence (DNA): TGTGCCAGTAGTATGAGTGCCAGGGCTAGCGGGATTTCAGATACGCAGTATTTT.

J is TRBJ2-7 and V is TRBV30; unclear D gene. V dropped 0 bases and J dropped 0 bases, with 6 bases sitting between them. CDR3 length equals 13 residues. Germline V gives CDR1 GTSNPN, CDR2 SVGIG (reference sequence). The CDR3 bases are TGTGCCTGGAGTGTAGTCAGCTCCTACGAGCAGTACTTC. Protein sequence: CAWSVVSSYEQYF. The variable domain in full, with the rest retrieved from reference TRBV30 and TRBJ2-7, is SQTIHQWPATLVQPVGSPLSLECTVEGTSNPNLYWYRQAAGRGLQLLFYSVGIGQISSEVPQNLSASRPQDRQFILSSKKLLLSDSGFYLCAWSVVSSYEQYFGPGTRLTVT.

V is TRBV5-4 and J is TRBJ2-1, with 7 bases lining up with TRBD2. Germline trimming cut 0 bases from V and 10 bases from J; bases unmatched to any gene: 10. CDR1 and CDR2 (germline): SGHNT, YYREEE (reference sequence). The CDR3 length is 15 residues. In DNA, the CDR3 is TGTGCCAGCAGCTTGGAGGGAGGGGTTTCGAGAGAGCAGTTCTTC. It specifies CASSLEGGVSREQFF.

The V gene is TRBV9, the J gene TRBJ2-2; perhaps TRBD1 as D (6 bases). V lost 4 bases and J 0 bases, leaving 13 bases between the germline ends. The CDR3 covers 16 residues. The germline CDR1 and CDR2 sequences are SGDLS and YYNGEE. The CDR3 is CASSPWGTPNTGELFF. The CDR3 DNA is TGTGCCAGCAGCCCCTGGGGGACACCGAACACCGGGGAGCTGTTTTTT.

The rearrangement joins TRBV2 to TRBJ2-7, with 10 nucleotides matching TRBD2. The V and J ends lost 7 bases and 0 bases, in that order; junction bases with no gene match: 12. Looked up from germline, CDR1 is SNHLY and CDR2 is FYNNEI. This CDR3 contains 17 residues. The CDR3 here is CASNFEREGIRSYEQYF. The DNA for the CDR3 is TGTGCCAGCAATTTCGAGCGGGAGGGTATCCGCTCCTACGAGCAGTACTTC.

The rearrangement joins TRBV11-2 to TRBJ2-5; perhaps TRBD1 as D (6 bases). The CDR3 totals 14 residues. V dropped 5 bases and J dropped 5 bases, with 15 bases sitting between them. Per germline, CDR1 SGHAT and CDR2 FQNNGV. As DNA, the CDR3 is TGTGCCAGCAGCGCCCGAGGGGGTTACGAGACCCAGTACTTC. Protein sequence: CASSARGGYETQYF.

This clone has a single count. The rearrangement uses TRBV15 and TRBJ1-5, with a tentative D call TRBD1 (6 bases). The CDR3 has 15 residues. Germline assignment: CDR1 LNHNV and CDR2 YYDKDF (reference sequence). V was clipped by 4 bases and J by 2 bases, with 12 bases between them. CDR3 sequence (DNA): TGTGCCACCAGCATACAGGGTTTTGGCAATCAGCCCCAGCATTTT. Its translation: CATSIQGFGNQPQHF.

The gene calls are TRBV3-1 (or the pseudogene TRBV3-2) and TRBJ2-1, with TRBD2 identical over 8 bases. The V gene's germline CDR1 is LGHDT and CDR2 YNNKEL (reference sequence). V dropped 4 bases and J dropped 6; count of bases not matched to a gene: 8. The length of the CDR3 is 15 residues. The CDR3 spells CASSPRGAGVNEQFF. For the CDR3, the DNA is TGTGCCAGCAGCCCCCGGGGAGCGGGAGTCAATGAGCAGTTCTTC.

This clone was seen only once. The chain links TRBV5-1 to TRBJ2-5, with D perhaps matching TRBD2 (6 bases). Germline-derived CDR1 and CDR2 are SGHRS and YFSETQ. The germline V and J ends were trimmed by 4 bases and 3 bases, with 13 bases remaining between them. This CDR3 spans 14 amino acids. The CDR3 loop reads CASSRSWREETQYF. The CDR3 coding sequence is TGCGCCAGCAGCCGGTCGTGGAGGGAAGAGACCCAGTACTTC.

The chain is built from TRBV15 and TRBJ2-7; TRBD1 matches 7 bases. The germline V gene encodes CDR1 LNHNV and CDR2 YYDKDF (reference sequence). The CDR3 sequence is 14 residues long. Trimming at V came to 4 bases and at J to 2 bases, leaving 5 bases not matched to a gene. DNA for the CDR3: TGTGCCACCAGCACAAGGACAGGTCCCTACGAGCAGTACTTC. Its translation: CATSTRTGPYEQYF. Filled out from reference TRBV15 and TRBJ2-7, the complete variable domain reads DAMVIQNPRYQVTQFGKPVTLSCSQTLNHNVMYWYQQKSSQAPKLLFHYYDKDFNNEADTPDNFQSRRPNTSFCFLDIRSPGLGDTAMYLCATSTRTGPYEQYFGPGTRLTVT.